This T cell receptor (beta chain) appears in the sequencing data of a study of blood T cells in healthy people across ages. This clonotype turned up a few times. The V end lost 5 bases, the J end lost 4 bases, and 15 bases lay between the germline ends. Germline assignment: CDR1 SGHTA and CDR2 FQGNSA. There are 14 residues in the CDR3. Combining a sample-barcoded 5' primer with a J-beta primer mix, a second PCR ran for about 6 to 12 cycles. TCRdb called the 5' RACE reads again in MiXCR, with one record for every CDR3 protein. The sample records about 560,000 distinct CDR3 sequences, about a quarter being singletons. These same data were also listed under a study on T cells of mothers and their children. That study adds: Within related and unrelated pairs, thymic selection shapes TCR recombination output in a similar way.

The TCR sequence derives from a boy under 10 years old in good health. The rearrangement joins TRBV7-2 to TRBJ2-7, with a possible D match to TRBD2 (5 bases). What was sequenced was blood. CDR3 nucleotide sequence: TGTGCCAGCAGCCCCCGAGGGAATTGGTACGAGCAGTACTTC. This encodes CASSPRGNWYEQYF.